This record concerns one T cell receptor beta chain sequence. Its antigen is still unknown. Each donor was nominally healthy when sampled (though unrecorded immune exposures were likely). This sample is drawn from a study of cytomegalovirus exposure and HLA in healthy donors. Study-wide findings and caveats: Earlier analysis found most TCR beta V segments productive about 87% or about 30% of the time.

Both 60 Vbeta primers and 13 Jbeta primers went into the PCR. TCRdb's table, derived via immunoSEQ multiplex PCR, lists solely in-frame clones and lacks some. The sample includes 96,000 or so clones. The TCR was taken from a woman aged 30 to 39 in good health and CMV-seronegative. The sample comprised PBMCs.

CDR3 nucleotide sequence: TGTGCCAGCAGCGTAAGGTGGGAGTACAATGAGCAGTTCTTC. Its protein product is CASSVRWEYNEQFF. The genes are TRBV9 and TRBJ2-1, with D tentatively TRBD2 (5 bases). V lost 1 base, J lost 4 bases, and 9 bases lay in between. The CDR3 contains 14 residues. Germline V lookup: CDR1 SGDLS, CDR2 YYNGEE. The full variable domain, its missing parts supplied by reference TRBV9 and TRBJ2-1, is DSGVTQTPKHLITATGQRVTLRCSPRSGDLSVYWYQQSLDQGLQFLIQYYNGEERAKGNILERFSAQQFPDLHSELNLSSLELGDSALYFCASSVRWEYNEQFFGPGTRLTVL.